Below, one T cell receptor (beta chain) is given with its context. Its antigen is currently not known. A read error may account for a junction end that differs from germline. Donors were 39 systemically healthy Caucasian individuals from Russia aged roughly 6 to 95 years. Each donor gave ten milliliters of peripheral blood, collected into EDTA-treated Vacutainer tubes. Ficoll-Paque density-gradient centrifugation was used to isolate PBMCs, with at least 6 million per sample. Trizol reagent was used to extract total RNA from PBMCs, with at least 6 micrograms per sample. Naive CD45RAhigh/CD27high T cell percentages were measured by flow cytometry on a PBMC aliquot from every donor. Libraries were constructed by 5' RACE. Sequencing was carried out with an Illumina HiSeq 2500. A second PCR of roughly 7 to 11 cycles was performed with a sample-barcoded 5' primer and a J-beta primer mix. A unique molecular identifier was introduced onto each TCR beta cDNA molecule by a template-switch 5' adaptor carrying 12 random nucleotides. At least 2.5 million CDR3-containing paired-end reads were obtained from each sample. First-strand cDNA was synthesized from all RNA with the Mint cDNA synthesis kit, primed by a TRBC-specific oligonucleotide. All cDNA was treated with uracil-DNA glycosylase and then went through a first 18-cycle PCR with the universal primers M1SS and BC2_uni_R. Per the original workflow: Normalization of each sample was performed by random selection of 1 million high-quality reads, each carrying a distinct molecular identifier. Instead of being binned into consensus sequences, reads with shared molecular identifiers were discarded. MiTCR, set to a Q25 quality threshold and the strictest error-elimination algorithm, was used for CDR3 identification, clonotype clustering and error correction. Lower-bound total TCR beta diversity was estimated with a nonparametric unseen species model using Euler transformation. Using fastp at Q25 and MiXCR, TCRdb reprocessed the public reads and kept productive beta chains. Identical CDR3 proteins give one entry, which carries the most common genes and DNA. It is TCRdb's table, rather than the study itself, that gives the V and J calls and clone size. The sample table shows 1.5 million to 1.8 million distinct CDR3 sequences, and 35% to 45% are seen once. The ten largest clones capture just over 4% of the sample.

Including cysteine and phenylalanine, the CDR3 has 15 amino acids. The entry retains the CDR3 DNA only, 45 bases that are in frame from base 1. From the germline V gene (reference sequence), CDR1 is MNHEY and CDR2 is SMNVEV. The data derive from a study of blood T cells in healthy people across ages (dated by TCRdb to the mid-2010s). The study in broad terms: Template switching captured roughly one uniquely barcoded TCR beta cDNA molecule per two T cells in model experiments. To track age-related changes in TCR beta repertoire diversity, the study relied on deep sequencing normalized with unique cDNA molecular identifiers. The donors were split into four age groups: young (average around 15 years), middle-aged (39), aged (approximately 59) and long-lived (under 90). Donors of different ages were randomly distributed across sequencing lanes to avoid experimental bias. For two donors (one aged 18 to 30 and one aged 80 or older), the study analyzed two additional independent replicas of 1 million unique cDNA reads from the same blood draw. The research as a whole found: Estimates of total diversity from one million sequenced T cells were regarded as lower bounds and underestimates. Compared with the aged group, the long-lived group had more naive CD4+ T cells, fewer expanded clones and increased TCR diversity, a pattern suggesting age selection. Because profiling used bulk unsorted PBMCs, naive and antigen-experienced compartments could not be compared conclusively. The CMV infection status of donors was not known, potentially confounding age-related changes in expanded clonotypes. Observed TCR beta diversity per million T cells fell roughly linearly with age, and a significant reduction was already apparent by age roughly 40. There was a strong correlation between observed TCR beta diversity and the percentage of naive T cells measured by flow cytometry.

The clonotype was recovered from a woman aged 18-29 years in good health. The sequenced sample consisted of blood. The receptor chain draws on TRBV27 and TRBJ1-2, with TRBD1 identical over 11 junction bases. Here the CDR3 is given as CASSSRDRGCYGCTF. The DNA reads TGTGCCAGCAGTTCCCGGGACAGGGGGTGTTATGGCTGCACCTTC.